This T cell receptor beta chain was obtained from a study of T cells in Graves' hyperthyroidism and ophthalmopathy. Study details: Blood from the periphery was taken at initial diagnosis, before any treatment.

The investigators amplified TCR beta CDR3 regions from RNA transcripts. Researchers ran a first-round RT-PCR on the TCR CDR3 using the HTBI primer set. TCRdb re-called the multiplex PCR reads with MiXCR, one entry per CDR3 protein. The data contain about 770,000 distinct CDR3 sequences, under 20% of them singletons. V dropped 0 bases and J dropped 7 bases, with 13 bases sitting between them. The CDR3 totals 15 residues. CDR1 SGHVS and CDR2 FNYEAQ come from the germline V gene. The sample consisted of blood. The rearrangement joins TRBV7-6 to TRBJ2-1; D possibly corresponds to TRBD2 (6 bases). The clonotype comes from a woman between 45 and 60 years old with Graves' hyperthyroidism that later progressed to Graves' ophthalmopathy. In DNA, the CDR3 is TGTGCCAGCAGCTTAGCGGTTGGAGGGGAGAATGAGCAGTTCTTC. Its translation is CASSLAVGGENEQFF.